The 4 T cell receptor beta chains below all came from one sample that was sequenced in a study of T cell changes during pregnancy in multiple sclerosis. The method was immunoSEQ multiplex PCR; TCRdb's version includes in-frame clones alone and lacks a portion of them. Of 40,000 to 45,000 clones listed, 91% are singletons. Specimen: CD4+ T cells from peripheral blood mononuclear cells, collected before pregnancy. All receptors come from a female donor with multiple sclerosis, enrolled in a pregnancy study.

The V call is TRBV5-6, the J call TRBJ2-1; D perhaps matches TRBD1 (5 bases). The germline V and J ends were trimmed by 4 bases and 0 bases, with 17 bases remaining between them. The CDR3 covers 17 residues. The germline gives CDR1 SGHDT, CDR2 YYEEEE. DNA of the CDR3: TGTGCCAGCAGCGAGCTGCTAGGGGCCTCCTCCTACAATGAGCAGTTCTTC. Protein: CASSELLGASSYNEQFF.

The chain couples TRBV29-1 to TRBJ1-1; maybe TRBD1 (6 bases). V was cut by 5 bases and J by 0 bases, with 7 bases left in between. The CDR3 totals 12 residues. Germline CDR1 SQVTM, CDR2 ANQGSEA. The chain's CDR3 is CSVNRVNTEAFF. In DNA form, the CDR3 reads TGCAGCGTTAACAGGGTGAACACTGAAGCTTTCTTT.

This clone was counted a few times. The rearrangement uses TRBV27 and TRBJ2-7, with no clear D. The CDR3 runs to 13 residues. Germline loops: CDR1 MNHEY, CDR2 SMNVEV (reference sequence). Trimming cost V 3 bases and J 2 bases, with 8 bases left between them. Here the CDR3 DNA reads TGTGCCAGCAGTTTTGGGCCACCCTACGAGCAGTACTTC. This codes for CASSFGPPYEQYF.

V is TRBV5-6 and J is TRBJ1-5, with D possibly matching TRBD1 (5 bases). The CDR3 is 16 amino acids. V lost 4 bases and J lost 4, with 18 bases in between. CDR1 is SGHDT, CDR2 YYEEEE, per germline. The CDR3 DNA is TGTGCCAGCAGCGCAACATCTGGGGGGTGGAATCAGCCCCAGCATTTT. This translates into CASSATSGGWNQPQHF.